Listed here is a single T cell receptor (beta chain). The antigen remains unidentified. The data were produced by immunoSEQ multiplex PCR, yet TCRdb's version contains in-frame clones alone and is incomplete. Of about 1,900,000 clones in the sample, around 96% were seen once. This record belongs to a study of shared clonotypes between healthy human individuals. Study summary: For every donor, three CD4 naive, three CD4 memory, two CD8 naive and one CD8 memory plates were used. Study-wide results and caveats: The generation probabilities recorded for non-shared clonotypes fell below those of clonotypes shared by all four donors. In having few donors, the study represented limited genetic and exposure-history diversity.

Germline lookup yields CDR1 SGHVS and CDR2 FNYEAQ. J gave up 4 bases and V 5 bases, and 5 bases lay outside the gene matches. This CDR3 contains 15 residues. Terminally differentiated effector memory CD45RA+ cells were excluded from the naive CD8 cells, which were CD45RO-negative and positively selected for CCR7. Donors, healthy HIV-negative adults, lacked recent acute infections or vaccinations. The TCR comes from a man younger than 35 in good health. The chain links TRBV7-6 to TRBJ1-4, with 9 positions matching TRBD1. Sequenced sample: naive CD8+ T cells sorted from blood. The CDR3 DNA is TGTGCCAGCAGCCCCTGGACAGGGGTTAATGAAAAACTGTTTTTT. Amino acid sequence: CASSPWTGVNEKLFF.